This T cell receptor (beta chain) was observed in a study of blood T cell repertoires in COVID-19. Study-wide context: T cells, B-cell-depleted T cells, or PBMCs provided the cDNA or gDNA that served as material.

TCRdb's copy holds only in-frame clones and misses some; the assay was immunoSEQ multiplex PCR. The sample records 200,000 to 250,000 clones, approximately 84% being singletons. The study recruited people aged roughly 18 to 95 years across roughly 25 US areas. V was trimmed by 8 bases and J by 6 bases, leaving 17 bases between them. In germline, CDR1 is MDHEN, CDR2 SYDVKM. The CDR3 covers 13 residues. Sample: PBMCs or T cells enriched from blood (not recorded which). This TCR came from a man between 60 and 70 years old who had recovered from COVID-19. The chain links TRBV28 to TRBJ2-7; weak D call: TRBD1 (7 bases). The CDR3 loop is CASEDRRGFEQYF. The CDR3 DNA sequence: TGTGCCAGCGAGGACAGGAGGGGGTTCGAGCAGTACTTC. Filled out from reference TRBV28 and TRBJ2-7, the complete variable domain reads DVKVTQSSRYLVKRTGEKVFLECVQDMDHENMFWYRQDPGLGLRLIYFSYDVKMKEKGDIPEGYSVSREKKERFSLILESASTNQTSMYLCASEDRRGFEQYFGPGTRLTVT.